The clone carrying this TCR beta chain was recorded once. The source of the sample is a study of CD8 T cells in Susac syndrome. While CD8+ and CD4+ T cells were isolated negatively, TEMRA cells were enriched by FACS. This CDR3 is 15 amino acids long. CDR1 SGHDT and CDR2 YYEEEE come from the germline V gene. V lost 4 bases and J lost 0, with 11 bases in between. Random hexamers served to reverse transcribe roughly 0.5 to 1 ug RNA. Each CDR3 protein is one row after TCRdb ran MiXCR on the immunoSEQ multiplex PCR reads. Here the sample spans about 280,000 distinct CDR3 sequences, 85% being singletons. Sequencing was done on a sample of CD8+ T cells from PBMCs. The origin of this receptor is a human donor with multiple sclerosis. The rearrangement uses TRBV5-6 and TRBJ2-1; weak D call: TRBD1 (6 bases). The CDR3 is CASSRGTPSYNEQFF. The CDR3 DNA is TGTGCCAGCAGCCGAGGGACACCCTCCTACAATGAGCAGTTCTTC.